This record covers a single T cell receptor beta chain. V lost 7 bases and J 4 bases, leaving 13 bases between the germline ends. CDR1 is SEHNR, CDR2 FQNEAQ, per germline (reference sequence). This CDR3 region has 14 residues. The sample is drawn from a study of blood T cell repertoires in COVID-19. Some clones are missing from TCRdb's copy, which holds only in-frame ones; the method was immunoSEQ multiplex PCR. The sample carries approximately 310,000 clones, approximately 85% recorded once. The chain recombines TRBV7-9 with TRBJ1-4, with D tentatively TRBD1 (5 bases). Sample: PBMCs or T cells enriched from blood (not recorded which). The TCR was taken from a man between 25 and 39 years old who had recovered from COVID-19. The CDR3 region is CASTSGGFNEKLFF. The DNA of the CDR3 is TGTGCCAGCACTTCGGGGGGTTTTAATGAAAAACTGTTTTTT. The full variable domain, with the rest looked up from reference TRBV7-9 and TRBJ1-4, is DTGVSQNPRHKITKRGQNVTFRCDPISEHNRLYWYRQTLGQGPEFLTYFQNEAQLEKSRLLSDRFSAERPKGSFSTLEIQRTEQGDSAMYLCASTSGGFNEKLFFGSGTQLSVL.